These T cell receptor beta chains were read from a single sample in a study of blood T cell repertoires in COVID-19. Some clones are missing from TCRdb's copy, which holds only in-frame ones; the method was immunoSEQ multiplex PCR. The data show fewer than 700,000 clones, around 90% seen once. Sequencing was performed on peripheral blood. All receptors derive from a woman in her 50s with COVID-19, enrolled during active disease. The conserved cysteine and the conserved F or W are not part of the CDR3 here. Some rows mark clone size as missing; the rest say once, few, many or name a class of expanded clone.

>NA|TRBV5-1|TRBJ2-1
ASSLGGDVSNEQF
>NA|TRBV28|TRBJ1-5
ASTGVLQPQH
>NA|TRBV30|TRBJ2-7
AWEWLSSYEQY
>NA|TRBV6-5|TRBJ1-1
ASNPRGQGEFEAF
>once|TRBV12-3/TRBV12-4|TRBJ1-2
ASSSDRAYGYT
>NA|TRBV3-1/TRBV3-2|TRBJ2-7
ASSLDTSYEQY
>NA|TRBV5-1|TRBJ1-5
ASSLDSFNQPQH
>NA|TRBV6-4|TRBJ2-1
ASSVGAGAFNEQF
>NA|TRBV15|TRBJ2-1
ATSRASRTGGYNEQF
>NA|TRBV4-2|TRBJ2-2
ASSQDSGGATGELF
>few|TRBV12-3/TRBV12-4|TRBJ1-1
ASSLEAGTEAF
>NA|TRBV7-9|TRBJ1-5
ASSSGGGVNQPQH
>few|TRBV2|TRBJ1-6
ATSPEDNSPLH
>NA|TRBV11-2|TRBJ2-1
ASTPQGRHEQF
>once|TRBV4-1|TRBJ1-4
ASSQDPTRVGEKLF
>once|TRBV5-4|TRBJ2-7
ASSLGTGAYEQY
>NA|TRBV20-1|TRBJ2-5
SASRASGGGFQETQY
>NA|TRBV3-1/TRBV3-2|TRBJ2-1
ASSQDLVLNYQF
>NA|TRBV19|TRBJ1-6
ASSIQVRYNSPLH
>once|TRBV5-6|TRBJ2-3
ASSLVLSGGGVSNTQY
>NA|TRBV11-2|TRBJ1-5
ASSIGSYQPQH
>NA|TRBV28|TRBJ1-1
ASSSRGVGRSVEAF
>NA|TRBV6-5|TRBJ2-1
ASSYSNRGLNEQF
>once|TRBV11-2|TRBJ2-3
ASRDSGAGADTQY
>NA|TRBV28|TRBJ1-2
ASSELRRGYT
>NA|TRBV24-1|TRBJ2-2
ATTEGTGELF